The present TCR beta chain was sequenced within a study of blood T cells in healthy people across ages. CDR1 is MNHEY and CDR2 is SMNVEV in the germline V gene (reference sequence). Unmatched junction bases numbered 8, after V lost 6 bases and J lost 1 base. This CDR3 region has 15 residues. Study-wide results and caveats: What prevented conclusive comparison of naive and antigen-experienced cells was that PBMCs were unsorted.

The amount of total RNA extracted per sample was at least 5.5 micrograms. This clonotype was seen a handful of times. Antigen: not known. The use of a sample-barcoded 5' primer and a J-beta primer mix characterized a second PCR of about 7 to 12 cycles. A 12-random-nucleotide template-switch adaptor tagged each cDNA molecule. One entry per CDR3 protein results from TCRdb running MiXCR on the 5' RACE reads. The sample shows over 600,000 distinct CDR3 sequences, approximately 21% of them seen only once. The TCR originated in a man aged 70 or older in good health. The J gene is TRBJ2-7, the V gene TRBV27; 8 bases align to TRBD1. The sample consisted of blood. The CDR3, as DNA: TGTGCCAGCAGACTTGGAGGGACAGGTTCCTACGAGCAGTACTTC. This encodes CASRLGGTGSYEQYF.